This TCR beta chain was profiled in a study of blood T cell repertoires in COVID-19. Study-level background: Donors in the United States, Italy and Spain gave samples during acute or convalescent COVID-19.

Categorization into cohorts depended on clinical history that participants reported. Profiled with immunoSEQ multiplex PCR; TCRdb holds only in-frame clones, not every one. This table has a few hundred thousand clones, approximately 85% appearing once. This clonotype was sampled from a man younger than 40 who had recovered from COVID-19. Sequencing was performed on PBMCs or T cells enriched from blood (not recorded which).

CDR3 nucleotides: TGTGCCATGGGGGCGGGAGGGCACACTGAAGCTTTCTTT. Protein product: CAMGAGGHTEAFF. The V gene is TRBV10-3, the J gene TRBJ1-1, with a tentative D call TRBD1 (6 bases). The V gene's germline CDR1 is ENHRY and CDR2 SYGVKD. This CDR3 is built from 13 residues. V lost 9 bases, J lost 3 bases, and 14 bases lay in between.